This TCR beta chain was profiled in a study of blood T cell repertoires in COVID-19. Study-wide context: The samples span acute and convalescent COVID-19 from the United States, Italy and Spain. PBMCs, B-cell-depleted T cells, or T cells were the source of the cDNA or gDNA that made up the material.

In germline, CDR1 is MGHRA, CDR2 YSYEKL. The length of the CDR3 is 15 residues. Trimming removed 1 base at V and 1 base at J, with 8 bases between. Original data processing: Estimated nucleated cell counts came from reference gene primer amplification. Clones were sequenced by immunoSEQ multiplex PCR, and TCRdb holds only the in-frame ones, with some missing. Clone size and V and J calls were adopted from that table, with D and trimming inferred from the DNA. The sample lists over 75,000 clones; 90% were seen once. The chain has TRBV4-1 and TRBJ2-1, with D tentatively TRBD1 (5 bases). Specimen: peripheral blood. The clonotype comes from a man aged 55 to 70 with acute or convalescent COVID-19. CDR3: CASSQVQGSYNEQFF. DNA of the CDR3: TGCGCCAGCAGCCAAGTGCAGGGTTCCTACAATGAGCAGTTCTTC.